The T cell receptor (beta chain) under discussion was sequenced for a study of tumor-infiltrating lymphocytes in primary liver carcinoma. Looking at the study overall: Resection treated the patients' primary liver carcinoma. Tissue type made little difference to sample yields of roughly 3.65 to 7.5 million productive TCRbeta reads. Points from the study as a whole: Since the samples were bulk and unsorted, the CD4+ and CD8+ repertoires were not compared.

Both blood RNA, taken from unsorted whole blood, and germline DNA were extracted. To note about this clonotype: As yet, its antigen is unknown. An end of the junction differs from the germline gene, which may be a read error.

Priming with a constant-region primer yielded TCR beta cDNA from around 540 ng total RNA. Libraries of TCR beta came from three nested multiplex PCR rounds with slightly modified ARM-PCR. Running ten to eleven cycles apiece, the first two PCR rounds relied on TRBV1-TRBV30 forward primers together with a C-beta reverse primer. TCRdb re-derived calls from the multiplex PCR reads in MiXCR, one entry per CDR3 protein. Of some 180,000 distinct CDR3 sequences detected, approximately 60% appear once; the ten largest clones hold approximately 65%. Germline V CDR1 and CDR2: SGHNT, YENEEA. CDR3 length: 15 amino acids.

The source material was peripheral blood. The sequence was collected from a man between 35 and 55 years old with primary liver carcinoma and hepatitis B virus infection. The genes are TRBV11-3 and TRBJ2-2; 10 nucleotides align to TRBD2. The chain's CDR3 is CASSLGLAVTGELVF. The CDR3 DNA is TGTGCCAGCAGCCTAGGACTAGCGGTCACCGGGGAGCTGGTTTTT.